This entry is about one T cell receptor (beta chain). Its antigen is currently unknown. Each of the donors was a healthy bone marrow donor. The data belong to a study of cytomegalovirus exposure and HLA in healthy donors. The PCR ran on 60 Vbeta and 13 Jbeta primers. Sequenced by immunoSEQ multiplex PCR; TCRdb stores in-frame clones only, minus some. Of 130,000 or so clones detected, around 80% appear once; the ten largest clones hold roughly 5.7%. Trimming removed 5 bases at V and 3 bases at J, with 11 bases between. Germline CDR1 MNHNS, CDR2 SASEGT. The CDR3 consists of 14 residues. Notes on the study in general: Segments of the TCR beta V type were, in most cases, productive about 90% or about 30% of the time in an earlier analysis.

The clonotype originates from a man between 25 and 39 years old in good health and CMV-seronegative. The chain carries TRBV6-1 and TRBJ1-5, with D hard to call. Sequenced input: PBMCs. CDR3 sequence (DNA): TGTGCCAGCAGTAGCCCCGGTTACAATCAGCCCCAGCATTTT. Amino acid sequence: CASSSPGYNQPQHF.